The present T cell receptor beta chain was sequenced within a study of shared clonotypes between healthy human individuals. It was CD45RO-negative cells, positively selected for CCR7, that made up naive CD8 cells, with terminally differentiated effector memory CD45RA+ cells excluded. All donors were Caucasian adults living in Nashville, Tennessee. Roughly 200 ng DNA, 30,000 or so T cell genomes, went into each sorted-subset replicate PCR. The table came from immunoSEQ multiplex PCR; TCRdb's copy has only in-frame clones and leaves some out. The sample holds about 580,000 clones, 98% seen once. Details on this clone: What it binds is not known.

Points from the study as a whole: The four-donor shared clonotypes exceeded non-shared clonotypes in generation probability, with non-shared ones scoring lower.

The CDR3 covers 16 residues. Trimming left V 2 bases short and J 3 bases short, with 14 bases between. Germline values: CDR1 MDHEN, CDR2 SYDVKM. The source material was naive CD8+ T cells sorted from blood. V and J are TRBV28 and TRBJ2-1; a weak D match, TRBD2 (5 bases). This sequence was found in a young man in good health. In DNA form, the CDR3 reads TGTGCCAGCAGTTTAGGGCAAGCGGTGAACTACAATGAGCAGTTCTTC. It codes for CASSLGQAVNYNEQFF.